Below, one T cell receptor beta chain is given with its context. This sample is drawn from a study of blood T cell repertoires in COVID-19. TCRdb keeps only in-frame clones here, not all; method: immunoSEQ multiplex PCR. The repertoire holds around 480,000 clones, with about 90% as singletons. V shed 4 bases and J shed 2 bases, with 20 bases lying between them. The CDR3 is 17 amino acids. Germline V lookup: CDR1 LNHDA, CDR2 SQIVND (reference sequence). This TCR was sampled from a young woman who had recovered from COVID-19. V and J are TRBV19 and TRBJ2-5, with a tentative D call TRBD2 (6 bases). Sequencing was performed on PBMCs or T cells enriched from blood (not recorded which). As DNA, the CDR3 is TGTGCCAGTAGTAAGACTTGGGGAGGACGGGAACAAGAGACCCAGTACTTC. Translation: CASSKTWGGREQETQYF.